What follows are 8 T cell receptor beta chains derived from one specimen sequenced in a study of cytomegalovirus exposure and HLA in healthy donors (TCRdb year 2017). Libraries were constructed by the immunoSEQ multiplex PCR assay. A mixture of 60 forward primers for TCR Vbeta segments and 13 reverse primers for TCR Jbeta segments was used in the multiplex PCR. Entries here come from immuneACCESS through TCRdb and include only in-frame sequences with V and J called. Some clones fail to appear in such tables; in the studies checked, an unresolved V gene covers under half of the shortfall, and the cause of the remainder is unknown. This sample is represented by about 270,000 clones; 70% to 90% of them were singletons. The top ten clonotypes cover approximately 4.3% of the sample. Specimen: PBMCs. These receptors came from a man between 40 and 49 years old in good health and CMV-seropositive.

The table lists this clone with a few counts. The chain recombines TRBV27 with TRBJ1-5; D perhaps matches TRBD1 (5 bases). Per germline, CDR1 MNHEY and CDR2 SMNVEV (reference sequence). V lost 5 bases and J lost 3, with 8 bases in between. The CDR3 has 13 residues. In DNA form, the CDR3 reads TGTGCCAGCAGTCCAGGGTACAATCAGCCCCAGCATTTT. Protein product: CASSPGYNQPQHF.

This chain joins TRBV5-1 and TRBJ2-7; 8 nucleotides match TRBD2. The end of the DNA fits TRBJ2-5 better, so the J call may be wrong. There are 15 residues in the CDR3. Germline loops: CDR1 SGHRS, CDR2 YFSETQ. CDR3: CASSPGLGNQETQYF. CDR3 DNA sequence: TGCGCCAGCAGCCCGGGACTAGGGAACCAAGAGACCCAGTACTTC.

V usage is TRBV14 and J usage is TRBJ2-1, with 11 bases aligning to TRBD2. The CDR3 runs to 17 residues. The germline V gene has CDR1 SGHDN and CDR2 FVKESK. V was pared by 4 bases and J by 4 bases, with 9 bases of the junction left unmatched. The CDR3 region has the DNA TGTGCCAGCAGCCCATTAGCGGGAGGGCCGGGTTACAATGAGCAGTTCTTC. This translates into CASSPLAGGPGYNEQFF. Together with reference TRBV14 and TRBJ2-1, the CDR3 gives the full variable domain: EAGVTQFPSHSVIEKGQTVTLRCDPISGHDNLYWYRRVMGKEIKFLLHFVKESKQDESGMPNNRFLAERTGGTYSTLKVQPAELEDSGVYFCASSPLAGGPGYNEQFFGPGTRLTVL.

The chain combines TRBV15 with TRBJ2-7; D unresolved. This CDR3 has 13 residues. Germline values: CDR1 LNHNV, CDR2 YYDKDF (reference sequence). The V gene lost 3 bases and the J gene lost 1 base, with 7 bases spanning the gap. CDR3 in amino acids: CATSSGPSYEQYF. The CDR3 DNA is TGTGCCACCAGCAGCGGTCCTTCCTACGAGCAGTACTTC.

This chain links TRBV5-1 with TRBJ2-5; 9 bases fit TRBD1. The junction had 2 bases not matched to a gene; V was cut back by 1 base and J by 1 base. This CDR3 spans 15 amino acids. Per germline, CDR1 SGHRS and CDR2 YFSETQ. CDR3 region: CASSLRDRVQETQYF. Here the CDR3 DNA reads TGCGCCAGCAGCTTGCGGGACAGGGTCCAAGAGACCCAGTACTTC.

The chain employs TRBV10-2 and TRBJ2-3; a weak D match, TRBD2 (5 bases). The CDR3 contains 15 residues. CDR1 and CDR2 (germline): WSHSY, SAAADI. V was shortened by 2 bases and J by 2 bases, with 11 bases between the two germline ends. The CDR3 DNA follows: TGCGCCAGCAGTGAGCCAAGCGGTCCCACAGATACGCAGTATTTT. Protein: CASSEPSGPTDTQYF.

This chain links TRBV7-2 with TRBJ2-4, with D perhaps matching TRBD1 (5 bases). Per the germline V gene, CDR1 is SGHTA and CDR2 is FQGNSA. The CDR3 contains 12 residues. The V end was cut by 3 bases, the J end by 6 bases, with 6 bases between. CDR3 nucleotide sequence: TGTGCCAGCAGCTTGCAGGGAAACATTCAGTACTTC. This translates into CASSLQGNIQYF.

This clone was counted a few times. J is TRBJ1-1 and V is TRBV28; D unresolved. This CDR3 is built from 13 residues. Between the trimmed V and J ends, which lost 0 bases and 1 base, there was a span of 3 bases. Germline V lookup: CDR1 MDHEN, CDR2 SYDVKM. DNA of the CDR3: TGTGCCAGCAGTTTATGGCGGAACACTGAAGCTTTCTTT. As protein: CASSLWRNTEAFF.